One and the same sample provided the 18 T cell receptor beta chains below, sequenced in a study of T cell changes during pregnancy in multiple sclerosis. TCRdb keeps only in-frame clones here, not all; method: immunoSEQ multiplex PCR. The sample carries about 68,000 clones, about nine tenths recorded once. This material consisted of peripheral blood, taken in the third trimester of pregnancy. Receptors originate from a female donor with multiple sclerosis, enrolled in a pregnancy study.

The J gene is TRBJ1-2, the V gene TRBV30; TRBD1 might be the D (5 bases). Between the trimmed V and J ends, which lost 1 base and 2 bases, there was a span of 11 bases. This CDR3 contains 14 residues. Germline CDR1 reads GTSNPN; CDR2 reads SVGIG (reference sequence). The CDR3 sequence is CAWSAGFPNYGYTF. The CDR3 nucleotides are TGTGCCTGGAGTGCAGGGTTTCCCAACTATGGCTACACCTTC.

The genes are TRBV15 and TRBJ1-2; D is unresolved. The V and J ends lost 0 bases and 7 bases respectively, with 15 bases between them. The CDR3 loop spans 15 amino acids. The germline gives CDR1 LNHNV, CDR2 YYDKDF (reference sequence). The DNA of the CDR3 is TGTGCCACCAGCAGAGATCTTATCGTCGAGAGTGGCTACACCTTC. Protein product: CATSRDLIVESGYTF.

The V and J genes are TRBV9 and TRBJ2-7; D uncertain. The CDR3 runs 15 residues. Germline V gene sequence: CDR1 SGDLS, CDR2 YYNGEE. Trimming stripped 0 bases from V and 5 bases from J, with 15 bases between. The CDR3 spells CASSVDGRPVDEQYF. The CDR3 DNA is TGTGCCAGCAGCGTAGACGGCAGGCCTGTCGACGAGCAGTACTTC.

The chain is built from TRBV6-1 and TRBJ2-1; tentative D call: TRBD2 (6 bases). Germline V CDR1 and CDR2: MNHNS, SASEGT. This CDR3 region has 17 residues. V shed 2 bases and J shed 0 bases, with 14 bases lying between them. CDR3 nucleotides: TGTGCCAGCAGTGAATACCCGGGACTCAGCTCCTACAATGAGCAGTTCTTC. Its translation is CASSEYPGLSSYNEQFF.

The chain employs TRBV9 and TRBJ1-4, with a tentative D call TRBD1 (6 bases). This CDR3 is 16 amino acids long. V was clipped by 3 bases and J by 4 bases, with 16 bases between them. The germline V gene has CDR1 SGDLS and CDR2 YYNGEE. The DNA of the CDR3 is TGTGCCAGCAGCGGACAAATGACAGGCTTTAATGAAAAACTGTTTTTT. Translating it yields CASSGQMTGFNEKLFF.

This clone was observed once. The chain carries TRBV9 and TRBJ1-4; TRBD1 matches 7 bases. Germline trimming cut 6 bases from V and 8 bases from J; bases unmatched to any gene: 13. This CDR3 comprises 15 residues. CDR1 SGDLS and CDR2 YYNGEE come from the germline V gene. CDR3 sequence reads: CASTTEGALGEKLFF. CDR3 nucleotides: TGTGCCAGCACCACCGAGGGGGCCCTTGGGGAAAAACTGTTTTTT.

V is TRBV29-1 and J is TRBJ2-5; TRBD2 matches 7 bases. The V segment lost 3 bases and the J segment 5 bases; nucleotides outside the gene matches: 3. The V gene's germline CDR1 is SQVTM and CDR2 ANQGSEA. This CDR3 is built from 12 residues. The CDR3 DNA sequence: TGCAGCGTTGAGCAGGGAGGGGAGACCCAGTACTTC. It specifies CSVEQGGETQYF.

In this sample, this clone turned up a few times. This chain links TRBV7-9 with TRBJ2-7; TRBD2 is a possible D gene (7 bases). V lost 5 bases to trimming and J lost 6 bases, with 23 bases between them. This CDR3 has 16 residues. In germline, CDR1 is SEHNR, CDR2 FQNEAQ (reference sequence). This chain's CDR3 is CASSLQTGSGAREQYF. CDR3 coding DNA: TGTGCCAGCAGCCTCCAGACAGGCAGCGGGGCCCGCGAGCAGTACTTC.

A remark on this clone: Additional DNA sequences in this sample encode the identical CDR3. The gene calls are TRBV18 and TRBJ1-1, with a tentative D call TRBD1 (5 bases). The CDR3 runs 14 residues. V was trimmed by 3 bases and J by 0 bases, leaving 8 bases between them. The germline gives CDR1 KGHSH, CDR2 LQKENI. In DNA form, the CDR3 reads TGTGCCAGCTCACCTGACAGTTTGAACACTGAAGCTTTCTTT. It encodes CASSPDSLNTEAFF.

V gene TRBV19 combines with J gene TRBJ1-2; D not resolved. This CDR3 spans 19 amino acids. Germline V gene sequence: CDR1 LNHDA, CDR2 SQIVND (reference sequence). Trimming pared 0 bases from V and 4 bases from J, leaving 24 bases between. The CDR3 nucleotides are TGTGCCAGTAGTATAGATCTATTCGGCCCAGCCCAGGCGTCCTATGGCTACACCTTC. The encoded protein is CASSIDLFGPAQASYGYTF.

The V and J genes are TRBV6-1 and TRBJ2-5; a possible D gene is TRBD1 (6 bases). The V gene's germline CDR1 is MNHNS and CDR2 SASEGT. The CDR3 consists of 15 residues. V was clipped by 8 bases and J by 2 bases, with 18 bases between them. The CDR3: CASEGDFAGQETQYF. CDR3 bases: TGTGCCAGCGAGGGGGATTTCGCAGGGCAAGAGACCCAGTACTTC.

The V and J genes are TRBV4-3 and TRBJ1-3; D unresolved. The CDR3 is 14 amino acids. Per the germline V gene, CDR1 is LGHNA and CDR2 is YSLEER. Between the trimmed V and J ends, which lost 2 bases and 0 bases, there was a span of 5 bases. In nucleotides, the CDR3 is TGCGCCAGCAGCCAACTCAGCTCTGGAAACACCATATATTTT. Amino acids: CASSQLSSGNTIYF.

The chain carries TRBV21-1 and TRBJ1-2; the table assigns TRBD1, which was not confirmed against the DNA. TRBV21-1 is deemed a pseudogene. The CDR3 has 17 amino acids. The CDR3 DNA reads TGTGCCAGCAGCACCTGGGCAGGGACAGGCGCACTATATGGCTACACCTTC. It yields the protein CASSTWAGTGALYGYTF.

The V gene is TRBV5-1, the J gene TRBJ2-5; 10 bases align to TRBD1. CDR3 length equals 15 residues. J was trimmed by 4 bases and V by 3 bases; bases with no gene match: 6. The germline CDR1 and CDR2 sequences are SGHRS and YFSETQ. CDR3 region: CASSWTGGQGETQYF. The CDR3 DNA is TGCGCCAGCAGCTGGACAGGGGGACAAGGAGAGACCCAGTACTTC.

The CDR3 bases are TGTGCCAGCAGCTTAGCGGCCTACACTGAAGCTTTCTTT. It specifies CASSLAAYTEAFF. The V and J genes are TRBV7-8 and TRBJ1-1; no definite D call. V lost 0 bases and J 3 bases, leaving 5 bases between the germline ends. The CDR3 has 13 residues. Per germline, CDR1 SGHVS and CDR2 FQNEAQ.

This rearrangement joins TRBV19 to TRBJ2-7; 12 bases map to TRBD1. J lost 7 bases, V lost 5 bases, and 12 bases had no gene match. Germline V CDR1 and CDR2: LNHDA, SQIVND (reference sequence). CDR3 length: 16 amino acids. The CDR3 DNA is TGTGCCAGTAGTGATCCGGGGACAGGGGGCTTCGGAGAGCAGTACTTC. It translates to CASSDPGTGGFGEQYF. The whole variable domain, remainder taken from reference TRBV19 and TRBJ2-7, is DGGITQSPKYLFRKEGQNVTLSCEQNLNHDAMYWYRQDPGQGLRLIYYSQIVNDFQKGDIAEGYSVSREKKESFPLTVTSAQKNPTAFYLCASSDPGTGGFGEQYFGPGTRLTVT.

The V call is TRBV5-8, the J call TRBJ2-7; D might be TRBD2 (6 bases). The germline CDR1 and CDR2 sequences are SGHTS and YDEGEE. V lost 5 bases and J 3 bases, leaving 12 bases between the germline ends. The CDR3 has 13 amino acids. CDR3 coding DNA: TGTGCCAGCAGAAAATCGGGGGACTACGAGCAGTACTTC. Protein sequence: CASRKSGDYEQYF.

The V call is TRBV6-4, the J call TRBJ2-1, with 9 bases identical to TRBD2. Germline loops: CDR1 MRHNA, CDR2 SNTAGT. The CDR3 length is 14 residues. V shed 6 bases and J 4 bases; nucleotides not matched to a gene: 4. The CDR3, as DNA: TGTGCCAGCAGGGTCCTAGCGGGGTACAATGAGCAGTTCTTC. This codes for CASRVLAGYNEQFF.